This TCR beta chain was captured by sequencing in a study of TIL therapy for anti-PD-1-resistant metastatic lung cancer. At the level of the study: Tumors carried a median about 1.5 non-synonymous mutations per megabase.

There are 14 residues in the CDR3. Germline V gene sequence: CDR1 SEHNR, CDR2 FQNEAQ (reference sequence). The germline V and J ends were trimmed by 5 bases and 2 bases, with 13 bases remaining between them. As for time point: pre-treatment sample, taken before nivolumab and TIL therapy. Adults with stage 4 NSCLC were enrolled in a phase I trial. Sequencing used immunoSEQ v3. The repertoire was sequenced with immunoSEQ multiplex PCR; TCRdb's copy has only in-frame clones and lacks some. This sample has tens of thousands of clones, with more than 75% found just once. Study findings and constraints: Treatment-naive, never-smoker and oncogene-addicted patients were overrepresented in this highly selected cohort.

On this clone itself: The antigen remains undetermined.

J is TRBJ2-7 and V is TRBV7-9; D is perhaps TRBD2 (6 bases). The TCR comes from a person aged 25-85 years with non-small cell lung cancer. This sample comprised blood, obtained at baseline. The CDR3 nucleotides read TGTGCCAGCAGCCCACGGGAGCGGCCCTACGAGCAGTACTTC. Translated: CASSPRERPYEQYF. Combining the CDR3 with reference TRBV7-9 and TRBJ2-7 gives the whole variable domain DTGVSQNPRHKITKRGQNVTFRCDPISEHNRLYWYRQTLGQGPEFLTYFQNEAQLEKSRLLSDRFSAERPKGSFSTLEIQRTEQGDSAMYLCASSPRERPYEQYFGPGTRLTVT.